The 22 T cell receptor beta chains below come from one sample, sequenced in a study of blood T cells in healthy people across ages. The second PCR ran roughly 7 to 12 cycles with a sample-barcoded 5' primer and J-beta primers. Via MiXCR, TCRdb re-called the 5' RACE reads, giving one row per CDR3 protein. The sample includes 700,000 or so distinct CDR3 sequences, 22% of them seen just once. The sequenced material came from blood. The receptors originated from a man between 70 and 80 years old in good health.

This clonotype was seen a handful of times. For the CDR3, the DNA is TGTGCCAGCTCACCGGTAAAAGAGACCCAGTACTTC. Translated, it gives CASSPVKETQYF. V usage is TRBV18 and J usage is TRBJ2-5, with D unclear. The V end lost 3 bases, the J end lost 3 bases, and 5 bases lay between the germline ends. From germline, CDR1 is KGHSH and CDR2 LQKENI. The CDR3 is 12 amino acids.

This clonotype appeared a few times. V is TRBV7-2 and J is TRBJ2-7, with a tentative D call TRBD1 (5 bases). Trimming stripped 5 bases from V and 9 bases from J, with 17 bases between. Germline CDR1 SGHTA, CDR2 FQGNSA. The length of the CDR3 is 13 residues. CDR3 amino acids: CASSANRFGGQYF. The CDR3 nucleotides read TGTGCCAGCAGCGCCAACAGGTTCGGTGGGCAGTACTTC.

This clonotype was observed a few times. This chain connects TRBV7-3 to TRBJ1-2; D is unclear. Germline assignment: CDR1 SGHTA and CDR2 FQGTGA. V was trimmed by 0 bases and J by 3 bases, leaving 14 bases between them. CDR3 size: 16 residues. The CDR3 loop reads CASSLTPRPGDYGYTF. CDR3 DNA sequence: TGTGCCAGCAGCTTAACCCCCCGACCTGGGGACTATGGCTACACCTTC.

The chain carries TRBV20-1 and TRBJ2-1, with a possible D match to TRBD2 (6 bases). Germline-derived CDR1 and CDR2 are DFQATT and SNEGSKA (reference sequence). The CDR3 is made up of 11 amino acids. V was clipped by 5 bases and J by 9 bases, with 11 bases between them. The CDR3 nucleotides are TGCAGTGCTGCCGGGAGCGGTGAGCAGTTCTTC. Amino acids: CSAAGSGEQFF.

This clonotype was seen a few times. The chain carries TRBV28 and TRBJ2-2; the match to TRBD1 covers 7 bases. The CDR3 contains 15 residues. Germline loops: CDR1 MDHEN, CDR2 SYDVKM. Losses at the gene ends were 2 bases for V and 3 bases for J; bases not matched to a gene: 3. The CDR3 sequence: CASSLDREDTGELFF. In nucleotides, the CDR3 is TGTGCCAGCAGTTTAGACAGGGAAGACACCGGGGAGCTGTTTTTT.

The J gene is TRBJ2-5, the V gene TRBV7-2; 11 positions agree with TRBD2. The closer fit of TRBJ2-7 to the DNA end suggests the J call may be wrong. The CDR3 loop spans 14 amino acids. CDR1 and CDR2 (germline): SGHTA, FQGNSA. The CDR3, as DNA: TGTGCCAGCAGCTTACGACTAGCGGGGTACGAGCAGTACGTC. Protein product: CASSLRLAGYEQYV.

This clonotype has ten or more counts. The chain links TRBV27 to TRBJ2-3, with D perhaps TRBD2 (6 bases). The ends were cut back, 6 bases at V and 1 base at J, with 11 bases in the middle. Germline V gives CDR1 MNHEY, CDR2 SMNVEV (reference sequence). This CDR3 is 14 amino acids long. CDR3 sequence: CASSRDSRTDTQYF. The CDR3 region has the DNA TGTGCCAGCAGCCGGGACTCTCGCACAGATACGCAGTATTTT.

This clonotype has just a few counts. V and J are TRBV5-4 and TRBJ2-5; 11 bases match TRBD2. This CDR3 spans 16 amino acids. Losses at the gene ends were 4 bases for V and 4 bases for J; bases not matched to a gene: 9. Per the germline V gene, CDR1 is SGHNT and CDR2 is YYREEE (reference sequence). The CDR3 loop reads CASSPLSGGVVETQYF. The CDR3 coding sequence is TGTGCCAGCAGCCCACTTAGCGGGGGGGTGGTAGAGACCCAGTACTTC.

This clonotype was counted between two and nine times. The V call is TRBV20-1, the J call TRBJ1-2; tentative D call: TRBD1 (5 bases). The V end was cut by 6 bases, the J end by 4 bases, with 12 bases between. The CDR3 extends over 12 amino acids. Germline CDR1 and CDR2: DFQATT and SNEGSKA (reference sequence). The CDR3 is CSAIIRGYGYTF. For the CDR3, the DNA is TGCAGTGCGATTATAAGGGGCTATGGCTACACCTTC.

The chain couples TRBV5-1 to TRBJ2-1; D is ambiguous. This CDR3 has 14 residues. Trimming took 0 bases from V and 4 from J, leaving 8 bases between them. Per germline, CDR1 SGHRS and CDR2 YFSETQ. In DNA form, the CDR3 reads TGCGCCAGCAGCTTGGAAACGCTTTACAATGAGCAGTTCTTC. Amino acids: CASSLETLYNEQFF.

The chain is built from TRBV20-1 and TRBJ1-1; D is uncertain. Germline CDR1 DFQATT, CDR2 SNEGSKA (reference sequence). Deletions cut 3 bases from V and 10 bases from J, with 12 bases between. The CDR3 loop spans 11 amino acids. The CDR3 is CSASGPRGAFF. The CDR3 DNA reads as TGCAGTGCTAGCGGGCCCCGGGGAGCTTTCTTT.

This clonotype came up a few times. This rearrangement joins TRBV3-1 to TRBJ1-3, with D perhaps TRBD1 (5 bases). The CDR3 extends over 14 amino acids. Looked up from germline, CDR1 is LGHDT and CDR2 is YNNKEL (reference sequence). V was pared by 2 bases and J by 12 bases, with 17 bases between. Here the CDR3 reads CASSQPGTDRFIYF. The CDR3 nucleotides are TGTGCCAGCAGCCAACCCGGGACTGATCGGTTCATATATTTT.

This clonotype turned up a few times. DNA for the CDR3: TGTGCCAGCAGCCGACGGACTAGCGGGAGAGGGAGCACAGATACGCAGTATTTT. It specifies CASSRRTSGRGSTDTQYF. This rearrangement joins TRBV14 to TRBJ2-3; 13 nucleotides align to TRBD2. CDR1 is SGHDN, CDR2 FVKESK, per germline. There are 18 residues in the CDR3. J gave up 0 bases and V 4 bases, and 7 bases lay outside the gene matches.

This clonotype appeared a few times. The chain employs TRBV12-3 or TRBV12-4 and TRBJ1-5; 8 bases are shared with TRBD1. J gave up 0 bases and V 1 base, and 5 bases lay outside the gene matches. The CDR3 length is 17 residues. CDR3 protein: CASSLGRTGTSNQPQHF. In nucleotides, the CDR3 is TGTGCCAGCAGTTTAGGCAGGACAGGGACTAGCAATCAGCCCCAGCATTTT.

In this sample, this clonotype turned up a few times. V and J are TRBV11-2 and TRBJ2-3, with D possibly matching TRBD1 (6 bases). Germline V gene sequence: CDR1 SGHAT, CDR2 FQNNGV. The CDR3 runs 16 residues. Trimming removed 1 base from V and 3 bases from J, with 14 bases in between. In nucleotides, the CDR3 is TGTGCCAGCAGCTTAGGGGGCAACAGGGTTACAGATACGCAGTATTTT. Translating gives CASSLGGNRVTDTQYF.

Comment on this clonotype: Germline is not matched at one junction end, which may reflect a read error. The CDR3: CGVLPTTANYGYTF. The CDR3 bases are TGCGGCGTTCTCCCTACGACCGCTAACTATGGCTACACCTTC. The rearrangement joins TRBV29-1 to TRBJ1-2; D remains unclear. This CDR3 has 14 amino acids. Germline CDR1 SQVTM, CDR2 ANQGSEA.

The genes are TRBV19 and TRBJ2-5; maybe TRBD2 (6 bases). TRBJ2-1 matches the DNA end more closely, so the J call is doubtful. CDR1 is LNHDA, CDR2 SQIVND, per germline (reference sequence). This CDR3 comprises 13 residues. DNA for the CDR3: TGTGCCAGCTCACAAGAGGGGAGGTATGAGCAGTTCTTC. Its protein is CASSQEGRYEQFF.

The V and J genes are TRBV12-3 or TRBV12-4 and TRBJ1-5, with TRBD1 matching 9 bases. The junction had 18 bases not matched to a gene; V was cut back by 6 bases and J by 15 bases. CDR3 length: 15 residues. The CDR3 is CASSGGVSTGGRPHF. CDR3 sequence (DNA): TGTGCCAGCAGCGGCGGAGTTTCGACAGGGGGACGTCCGCATTTT.

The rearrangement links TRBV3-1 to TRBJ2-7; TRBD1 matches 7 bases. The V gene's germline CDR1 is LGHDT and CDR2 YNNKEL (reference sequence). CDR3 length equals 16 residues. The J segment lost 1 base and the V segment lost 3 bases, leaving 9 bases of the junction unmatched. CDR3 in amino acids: CASSHLGQTYSYEQYF. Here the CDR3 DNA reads TGTGCCAGCAGCCACCTGGGACAGACTTATTCCTACGAGCAGTACTTC.

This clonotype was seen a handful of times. DNA of the CDR3: TGTGCTAGTGGTTTGGACTTCGTAGGGGGCCAGCCCCAGCATTTT. It translates to CASGLDFVGGQPQHF. The J gene is TRBJ1-5, the V gene TRBV12-5; 7 bases agree with TRBD1. Looked up from germline, CDR1 is LGHNT and CDR2 is FRNRAP. V lost 1 base, J lost 7 bases, and 7 bases stayed unmatched. The CDR3 totals 15 residues.

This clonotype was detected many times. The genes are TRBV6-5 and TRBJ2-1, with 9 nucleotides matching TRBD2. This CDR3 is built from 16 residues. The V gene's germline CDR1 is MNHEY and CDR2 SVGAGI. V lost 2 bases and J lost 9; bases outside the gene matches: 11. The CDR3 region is CASSYLAGIVSGEQFF. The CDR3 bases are TGTGCCAGCAGTTACCTAGCGGGAATTGTTAGCGGTGAGCAGTTCTTC.

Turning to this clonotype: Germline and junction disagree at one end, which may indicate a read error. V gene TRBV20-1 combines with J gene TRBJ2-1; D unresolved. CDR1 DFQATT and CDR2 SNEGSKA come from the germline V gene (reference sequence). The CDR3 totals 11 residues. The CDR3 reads CSAREATEQFF. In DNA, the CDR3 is TGCAGTGCCAGAGAAGCCACTGAGCAGTTCTTC.